Following are 21 T cell receptor beta chains from one sample sequenced in a study of preoperative IRX-2 immunotherapy in early breast cancer. Specified treatment: preoperative locoregional IRX-2 cytokine immunotherapy. TCRdb's copy holds only in-frame clones and misses some; the assay was immunoSEQ multiplex PCR. Of 35,000 to 40,000 clones listed, roughly 82% are singletons. The sample here was lymph node tissue, taken after IRX-2 immunotherapy. Receptors originate from a human donor with breast cancer.

To note about this clone: An end of the junction differs from the germline gene, which may be a read error. The chain carries TRBV6-8 and TRBJ2-2; tentative D call: TRBD2 (5 bases). Germline CDR1 MNHGY, CDR2 SAAAGT. The CDR3 has 15 residues. Written as DNA, the CDR3 is TGTGCCATCAGTCGGGGTTTAAGAGGCACCGGGGAGCTGTTTTTT. This translates into CAISRGLRGTGELFF.

Only a few counts were recorded for this clone. The rearrangement joins TRBV18 to TRBJ2-3; D may match TRBD1 or TRBD2 (5 bases each). V gave up 2 bases and J gave up 6 bases, with 9 bases separating them. The CDR3 runs 13 residues. Germline V gives CDR1 KGHSH, CDR2 LQKENI. This CDR3 is CASSPWGRDTQYF. As DNA, the CDR3 is TGTGCCAGCTCACCATGGGGACGGGATACGCAGTATTTT.

The chain couples TRBV11-3 to TRBJ2-1; possible D gene TRBD1, 5 bases. Between the trimmed V and J ends, which lost 3 bases and 5 bases, there was a span of 14 bases. The CDR3 contains 15 residues. Germline V gene data show CDR1 as SGHNT and CDR2 as YENEEA. The CDR3 loop is CASSLGQKPNNEQFF. In DNA, the CDR3 is TGTGCCAGCAGCTTGGGGCAGAAACCTAACAATGAGCAGTTCTTC.

The sample holds a few counts of this clone. The chain uses TRBV28 and TRBJ1-4, with 10 bases aligning to TRBD1. There are 16 residues in the CDR3. V dropped 6 bases and J dropped 0; count of bases not matched to a gene: 4. Per germline, CDR1 MDHEN and CDR2 SYDVKM. CDR3 bases: TGTGCCAGCAGCCCGGACAGGGGGGCAACTAATGAAAAACTGTTTTTT. Translating it yields CASSPDRGATNEKLFF.

The V call is TRBV28, the J call TRBJ1-5, with D maybe TRBD1 (5 bases). The CDR3 spans 13 residues. Germline CDR1 and CDR2: MDHEN and SYDVKM. V was trimmed by 5 bases and J by 4 bases, leaving 9 bases between them. This CDR3 is CASSLPGNQPQHF. The CDR3 region has the DNA TGTGCCAGCAGTCTACCAGGGAATCAGCCCCAGCATTTT.

This clone was observed a few times. This sequence joins TRBV14 and TRBJ2-1; 9 bases fit TRBD2. V dropped 1 base and J dropped 4; count of bases not matched to a gene: 2. Germline lookup yields CDR1 SGHDN and CDR2 FVKESK. This CDR3 region has 15 residues. CDR3 in amino acids: CASSQGGGAYNEQFF. CDR3 sequence (DNA): TGTGCCAGCAGCCAAGGCGGGGGGGCTTACAATGAGCAGTTCTTC.

The CDR3 DNA reads as TGTGCCAGCAGTCGCCGACAGGGGAGTGGAAACACCATATATTTT. Translation: CASSRRQGSGNTIYF. This chain joins TRBV28 and TRBJ1-3; TRBD1 matches at 8 bases. The germline gives CDR1 MDHEN, CDR2 SYDVKM. After removal of 5 bases from V and 3 bases from J, the junction contained 6 bases not matched to a gene. The CDR3 runs 15 residues.

This clone was recorded a few times. This CDR3 reads CSVDQGTGQETQYF. Written as DNA, the CDR3 is TGCAGCGTTGATCAGGGGACCGGCCAAGAGACCCAGTACTTC. The chain is built from TRBV29-1 and TRBJ2-5, with D maybe TRBD1 (6 bases). The CDR3 totals 14 residues. The V and J ends lost 3 bases and 1 base respectively, with 12 bases between them. Germline loops: CDR1 SQVTM, CDR2 ANQGSEA.

The V and J genes are TRBV6-8 and TRBJ1-6, with unresolved D. The germline V and J ends were trimmed by 7 bases and 0 bases, with 16 bases remaining between them. From germline, CDR1 is MNHGY and CDR2 SAAAGT. CDR3 size: 17 residues. The CDR3 nucleotides are TGTGCCAGCACCCCCTCGGGTGGGAGCTCCTATAATTCACCCCTCCACTTT. Translation gives CASTPSGGSSYNSPLHF.

The chain joins TRBV5-1 to TRBJ2-2; TRBD1 aligns across 7 bases. The CDR3 has 16 residues. V trimming: 5 bases; J trimming: 3 bases; junction bases outside the gene matches: 10. Germline-derived CDR1 and CDR2 are SGHRS and YFSETQ. Here the CDR3 reads CASSLIPTGDTGELFF. CDR3 nucleotides: TGCGCCAGCAGTCTCATCCCTACAGGGGACACCGGGGAGCTGTTTTTT.

The V call is TRBV6-8, the J call TRBJ1-2, with D perhaps matching TRBD1 (6 bases). Trimming left V 5 bases short and J 6 bases short, with 13 bases between. This CDR3 is built from 13 residues. Germline V lookup: CDR1 MNHGY, CDR2 SAAAGT. CDR3 sequence: CASSGGQPDGYTF. DNA of the CDR3: TGTGCCAGCAGTGGAGGACAGCCGGATGGCTACACCTTC.

The chain couples TRBV5-1 to TRBJ1-2; D is perhaps TRBD1 (5 bases). The CDR3 spans 14 residues. V dropped 0 bases and J dropped 5 bases, with 11 bases sitting between them. Germline V CDR1 and CDR2: SGHRS, YFSETQ. CDR3: CASSLAGGEYGYTF. The CDR3 coding sequence is TGCGCCAGCAGCTTGGCCGGGGGGGAATATGGCTACACCTTC. Complete variable domain (other parts from reference TRBV5-1 and TRBJ1-2): KAGVTQTPRYLIKTRGQQVTLSCSPISGHRSVSWYQQTPGQGLQFLFEYFSETQRNKGNFPGRFSGRQFSNSRSEMNVSTLELGDSALYLCASSLAGGEYGYTFGSGTRLTVV.

This chain joins TRBV10-1 and TRBJ1-6; TRBD1 is a possible D gene (6 bases). The germline V gene has CDR1 WNHNN and CDR2 SYGVQD (reference sequence). Trimming took off 7 bases at V and 8 bases at J, with 27 bases between the two ends. This CDR3 comprises 18 residues. The DNA for the CDR3 is TGCGCCAGCACCCATGGGGTCCGCAGGGGCCGAACTTATTCACCCCTCCACTTT. Its translation: CASTHGVRRGRTYSPLHF.

There are a few counts of this clone. The chain uses TRBV11-3 and TRBJ2-5; perhaps TRBD2 as D (6 bases). Trimming pared 6 bases from V and 2 bases from J, leaving 19 bases between. Germline V gene sequence: CDR1 SGHNT, CDR2 YENEEA. This CDR3 spans 16 amino acids. In nucleotides, the CDR3 is TGTGCCAGCAGGGGGGAGTTGGTAGCGGATCAAGAGACCCAGTACTTC. It yields the protein CASRGELVADQETQYF. Together with reference TRBV11-3 and TRBJ2-5, the CDR3 gives the full variable domain: EAGVVQSPRYKIIEKKQPVAFWCNPISGHNTLYWYLQNLGQGPELLIRYENEEAVDDSQLPKDRFSAERLKGVDSTLKIQPAELGDSAVYLCASRGELVADQETQYFGPGTRLLVL.

The chain carries TRBV6-8 and TRBJ2-7; 10 bases line up with TRBD1. The CDR3 is 17 residues long. The germline V gene encodes CDR1 MNHGY and CDR2 SAAAGT. The junction had 19 bases not matched to a gene; V was cut back by 9 bases and J by 5 bases. This CDR3 reads CASKLRPPGQGFHEQYF. The CDR3 region has the DNA TGTGCCAGTAAACTACGACCGCCGGGACAGGGGTTTCACGAGCAGTACTTC.

The chain uses TRBV19 and TRBJ1-2, with TRBD1 matching over 9 bases. CDR3 length: 13 amino acids. CDR1 is LNHDA and CDR2 is SQIVND in the germline V gene (reference sequence). V lost 9 bases to trimming and J lost 6 bases; unmatched junction nucleotides: 8. This CDR3 is CASRTGDVDGYTF. DNA for the CDR3: TGTGCCAGCCGGACAGGGGATGTTGATGGCTACACCTTC.

Only a few counts were recorded for this clone. V usage is TRBV19 and J usage is TRBJ2-1; 8 positions match TRBD1. Germline V lookup: CDR1 LNHDA, CDR2 SQIVND (reference sequence). With 10 bases clipped from V and 3 bases from J, the junction kept 8 bases outside the gene matches. This CDR3 is 14 amino acids long. CDR3 in amino acids: CATATGTGYNEQFF. The CDR3 DNA is TGTGCCACCGCAACCGGGACAGGCTACAATGAGCAGTTCTTC.

This clone has only one observation. This chain uses TRBV11-3 with TRBJ2-5, with D perhaps TRBD2 (5 bases). The germline V and J ends were trimmed by 2 bases and 7 bases, with 14 bases remaining between them. The CDR3 contains 14 residues. Germline V gene lookup returns CDR1 SGHNT and CDR2 YENEEA. The CDR3 DNA is TGTGCCAGCAGCTTACCGGACGCCCGGGGGACCCAGTACTTC. It specifies CASSLPDARGTQYF.

The gene calls are TRBV11-3 and TRBJ2-7, with no clear D. CDR1 is SGHNT, CDR2 YENEEA, per germline. The CDR3 runs 14 residues. The V and J ends lost 4 bases and 6 bases respectively, with 16 bases between them. DNA of the CDR3: TGTGCCAGCAGCTCGCCCCCGTCCGGGCGCGAGCAGTACTTC. This codes for CASSSPPSGREQYF.

The V call is TRBV30, the J call TRBJ2-7; no definite D call. The germline V gene encodes CDR1 GTSNPN and CDR2 SVGIG (reference sequence). The length of the CDR3 is 12 residues. V gave up 3 bases and J gave up 2 bases, with 8 bases separating them. Here the CDR3 DNA reads TGTGCCTGGAGCCTCAGACCCTACGAGCAGTACTTC. Protein sequence: CAWSLRPYEQYF.

The V call is TRBV6-8, the J call TRBJ2-5, with 7 nucleotides matching TRBD2. Germline trimming cut 5 bases from V and 3 bases from J; bases unmatched to any gene: 12. The germline V gene has CDR1 MNHGY and CDR2 SAAAGT. The CDR3 has 16 residues. CDR3 residues: CASSGAPGTIKETQYF. CDR3 in DNA: TGTGCCAGCAGTGGAGCCCCCGGGACTATCAAAGAGACCCAGTACTTC.